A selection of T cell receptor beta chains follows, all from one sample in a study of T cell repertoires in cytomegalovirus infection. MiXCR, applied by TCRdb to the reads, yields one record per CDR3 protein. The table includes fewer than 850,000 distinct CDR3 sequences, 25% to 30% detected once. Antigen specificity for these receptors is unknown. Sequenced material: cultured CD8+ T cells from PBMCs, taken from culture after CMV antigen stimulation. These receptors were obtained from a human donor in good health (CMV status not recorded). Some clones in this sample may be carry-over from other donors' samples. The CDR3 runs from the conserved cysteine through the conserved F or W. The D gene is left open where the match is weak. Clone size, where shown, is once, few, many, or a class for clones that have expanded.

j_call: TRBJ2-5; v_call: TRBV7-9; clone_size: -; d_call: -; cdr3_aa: CASSLLGQGQETQYF; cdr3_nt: TGTGCCAGCAGCCTGCTCGGACAAGGACAAGAGACCCAGTACTTC
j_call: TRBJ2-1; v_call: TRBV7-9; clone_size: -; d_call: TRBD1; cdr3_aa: CASSLIGTGEFEQFF; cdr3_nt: TGTGCCAGCAGCTTAATCGGGACAGGGGAATTTGAGCAGTTCTTC
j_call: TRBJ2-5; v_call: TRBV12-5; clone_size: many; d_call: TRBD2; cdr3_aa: CASGLVFEGAGGIQETQYF; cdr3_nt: TGTGCTAGTGGTTTGGTATTCGAGGGGGCGGGGGGGATCCAAGAGACCCAGTACTTC
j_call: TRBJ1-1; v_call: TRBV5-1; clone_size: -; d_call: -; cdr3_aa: CASSPTGRDALF; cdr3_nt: TGCGCCAGCAGCCCCACAGGTCGTGACGCCCTCTTT
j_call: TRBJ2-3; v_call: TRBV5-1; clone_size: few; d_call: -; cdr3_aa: CASSLGAGRVGDTQYF; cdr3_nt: TGCGCCAGCAGCTTGGGGGCAGGAAGGGTTGGGGATACGCAGTATTTT
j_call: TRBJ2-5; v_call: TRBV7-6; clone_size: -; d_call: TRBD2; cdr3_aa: CASSPRLAGGFETQYF; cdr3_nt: TGTGCCAGCAGCCCGAGACTAGCGGGGGGTTTCGAGACCCAGTACTTC
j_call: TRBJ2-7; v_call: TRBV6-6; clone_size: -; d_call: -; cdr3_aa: CASSYRGASYEQYF; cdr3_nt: TGTGCCAGCAGTTACCGGGGAGCCTCCTACGAGCAGTACTTC
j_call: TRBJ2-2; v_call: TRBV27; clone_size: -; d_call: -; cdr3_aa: CATAVGTTGELFF; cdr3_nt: TGTGCCACCGCGGTCGGCACCACCGGGGAGCTGTTTTTT
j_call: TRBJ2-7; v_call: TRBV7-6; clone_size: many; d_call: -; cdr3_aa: CASSAERSYEQYF; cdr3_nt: TGTGCCAGCAGCGCCGAACGTTCCTACGAGCAGTACTTC
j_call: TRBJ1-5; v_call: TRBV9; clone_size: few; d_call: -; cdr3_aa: CASSESPGGMVGDEPQHF; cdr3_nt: TGTGCCAGCAGCGAAAGCCCTGGGGGGATGGTGGGGGATGAGCCCCAGCATTTT
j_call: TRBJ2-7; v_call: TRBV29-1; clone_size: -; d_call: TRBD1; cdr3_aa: CSVEWADRGPYEQYF; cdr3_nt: TGCAGCGTTGAATGGGCGGACAGGGGGCCCTACGAGCAGTACTTC
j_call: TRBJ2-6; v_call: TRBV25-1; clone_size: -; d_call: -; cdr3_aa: CASSDAGLQRPSGANVLTF; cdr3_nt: TGTGCCAGCAGTGATGCAGGGCTCCAAAGACCTTCTGGGGCCAACGTCCTGACTTTC
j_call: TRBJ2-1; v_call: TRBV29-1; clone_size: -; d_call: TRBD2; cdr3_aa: CSVVSGGPTYNEQFF; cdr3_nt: TGCAGCGTTGTATCGGGGGGACCCACCTACAATGAGCAGTTCTTC
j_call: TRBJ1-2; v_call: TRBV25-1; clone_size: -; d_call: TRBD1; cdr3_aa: CASSAGTGRRYGYTF; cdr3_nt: TGTGCCAGCAGTGCAGGGACAGGGAGAAGATATGGCTACACCTTC
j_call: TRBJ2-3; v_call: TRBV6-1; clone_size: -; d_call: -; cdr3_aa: CASSAFGGAADTQYF; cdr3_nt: TGTGCCAGCAGCGCCTTTGGGGGGGCCGCAGATACGCAGTATTTT
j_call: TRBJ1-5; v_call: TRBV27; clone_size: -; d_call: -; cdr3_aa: CASSWGGPREPQHF; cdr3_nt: TGTGCCAGCAGTTGGGGGGGCCCCAGGGAGCCCCAGCATTTT
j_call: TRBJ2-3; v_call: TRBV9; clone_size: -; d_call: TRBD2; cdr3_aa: CASSVNVKRSAGGDTQYF; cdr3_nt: TGTGCCAGCAGCGTAAATGTAAAAAGGTCGGCGGGGGGTGATACGCAGTATTTT
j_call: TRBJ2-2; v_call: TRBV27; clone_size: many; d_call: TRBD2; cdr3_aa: CASSLDPSGGAGTGELFF; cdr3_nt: TGTGCCAGCAGTTTAGATCCTAGCGGGGGGGCTGGCACCGGGGAGCTGTTTTTT
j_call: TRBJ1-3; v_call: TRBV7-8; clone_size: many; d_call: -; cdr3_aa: CASSLSYSGNTIYF; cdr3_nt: TGTGCCAGCAGCTTAAGTTACTCTGGAAACACCATATATTTT
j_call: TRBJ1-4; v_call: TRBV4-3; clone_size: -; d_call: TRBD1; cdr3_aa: CASSQAPGQTTNEKLFF; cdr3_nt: TGCGCCAGCAGCCAAGCCCCGGGACAGACAACTAATGAAAAACTGTTTTTT
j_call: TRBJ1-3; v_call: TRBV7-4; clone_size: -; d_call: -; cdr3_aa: CASSLKELGNTIYF; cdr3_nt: TGTGCCAGCAGCTTAAAGGAACTAGGAAACACCATATATTTT
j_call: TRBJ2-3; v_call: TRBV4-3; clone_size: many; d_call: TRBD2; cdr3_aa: CASSQELAGGTDTQYF; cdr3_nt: TGCGCCAGCAGCCAAGAGTTAGCGGGGGGGACAGATACGCAGTATTTT
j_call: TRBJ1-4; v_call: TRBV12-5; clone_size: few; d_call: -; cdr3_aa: CASGSWDRGEEKLFF; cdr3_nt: TGTGCTAGTGGTTCCTGGGACCGGGGAGAGGAAAAACTGTTTTTT
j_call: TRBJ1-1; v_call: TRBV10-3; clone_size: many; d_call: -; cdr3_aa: CAISESTRGRTTEAFF; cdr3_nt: TGTGCCATCAGTGAGTCGACTCGGGGCAGGACCACTGAAGCTTTCTTT
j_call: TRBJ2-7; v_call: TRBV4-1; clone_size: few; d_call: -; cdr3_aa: CASSQEWYSYEQYF; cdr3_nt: TGCGCCAGCAGCCAAGAATGGTACTCCTACGAGCAGTACTTC
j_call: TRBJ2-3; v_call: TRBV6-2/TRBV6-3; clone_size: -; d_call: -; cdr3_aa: CASSYPGTLRTDTQYF; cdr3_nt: TGTGCCAGCAGTTACCCCGGGACACTCCGGACAGATACGCAGTATTTT
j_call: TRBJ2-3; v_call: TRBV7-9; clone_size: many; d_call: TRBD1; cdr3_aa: CASSPRDRDTDTQYF; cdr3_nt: TGTGCCAGCAGCCCCCGGGACAGAGACACAGATACGCAGTATTTT
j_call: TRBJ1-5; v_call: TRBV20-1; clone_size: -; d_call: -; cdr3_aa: CSARDRHTVSNQPQHF; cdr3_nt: TGCAGTGCTAGAGATCGGCACACAGTTAGCAATCAGCCCCAGCATTTT
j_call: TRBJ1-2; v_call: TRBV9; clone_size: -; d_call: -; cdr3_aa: CASSVDSTGPNYGYTF; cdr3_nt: TGTGCCAGCAGCGTAGATTCGACAGGACCTAACTATGGCTACACCTTC
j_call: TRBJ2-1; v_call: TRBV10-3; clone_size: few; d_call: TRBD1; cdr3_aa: CAIKLTGDEQFF; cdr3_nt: TGTGCCATCAAGTTGACAGGGGATGAGCAGTTCTTC
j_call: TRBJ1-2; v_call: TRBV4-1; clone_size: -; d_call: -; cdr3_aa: CASSQDGGFYGYTF; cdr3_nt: TGCGCCAGCAGCCAAGATGGAGGGTTCTATGGCTACACCTTC